Following are 17 T cell receptor beta chains from one sample sequenced in a study of T cell responses to AZD1222 COVID-19 vaccine. The method was immunoSEQ multiplex PCR; TCRdb's version includes in-frame clones alone and lacks a portion of them. Here the sample spans about 81,000 clones, 92% being singletons. The sample in question was peripheral blood, obtained on day 0 of AZD1222 vaccination. The receptor set was obtained from an adult in good health.

V usage is TRBV12-3 or TRBV12-4 and J usage is TRBJ1-3; D is unclear. The CDR3 has 12 residues. Between the trimmed V and J ends, which lost 1 base and 3 bases, there was a span of 1 base. Written as DNA, the CDR3 is TGTGCCAGCAGTTTAGGTGGAAACACCATATATTTT. Residues: CASSLGGNTIYF.

The V call is TRBV5-1, the J call TRBJ2-2, with 11 bases matching TRBD2. CDR1 is SGHRS and CDR2 is YFSETQ in the germline V gene. CDR3 size: 14 residues. With 6 bases clipped from V and 5 bases from J, the junction kept 3 bases outside the gene matches. CDR3 bases: TGCGCCAGCAAGTGGACTAGCGGGACCGGGGAGCTGTTTTTT. This translates into CASKWTSGTGELFF. Drawing the rest from reference TRBV5-1 and TRBJ2-2, the complete variable domain is KAGVTQTPRYLIKTRGQQVTLSCSPISGHRSVSWYQQTPGQGLQFLFEYFSETQRNKGNFPGRFSGRQFSNSRSEMNVSTLELGDSALYLCASKWTSGTGELFFGEGSRLTVL.

The CDR3 is CSASTGTPPYEQYF. The CDR3 region has the DNA TGCAGTGCTAGTACCGGGACACCCCCCTACGAGCAGTACTTC. The chain links TRBV20-1 to TRBJ2-7; D might be TRBD1 (6 bases). Germline V gene lookup returns CDR1 DFQATT and CDR2 SNEGSKA (reference sequence). The CDR3 is made up of 14 amino acids. V shed 3 bases and J shed 2 bases, with 14 bases lying between them.

A single count supports this clone. This chain links TRBV28 with TRBJ2-7; D possibly matches TRBD1 or TRBD2 (6 bases each). The ends were cut back, 6 bases at V and 4 bases at J, with 13 bases in the middle. The length of the CDR3 is 13 residues. CDR1 is MDHEN, CDR2 SYDVKM, per germline. Here the CDR3 reads CASSPRGVYEQYF. In DNA form, the CDR3 reads TGTGCCAGCAGCCCAAGGGGGGTGTACGAGCAGTACTTC.

V and J are TRBV6-5 and TRBJ2-1; 9 bases fit TRBD1. V shed 0 bases, J shed 7 bases, and the junction held 7 bases outside the gene matches. This CDR3 has 16 amino acids. CDR1 is MNHEY and CDR2 is SVGAGI in the germline V gene. The chain's CDR3 is CASSYSLTGGWNEQFF. The CDR3 coding sequence is TGTGCCAGCAGTTACTCGCTGACAGGGGGGTGGAATGAGCAGTTCTTC.

V usage is TRBV19 and J usage is TRBJ2-5; possible D gene TRBD2, 5 bases. Trimming pared 7 bases from V and 1 base from J, leaving 19 bases between. Germline CDR1 is LNHDA and CDR2 is SQIVND (reference sequence). This CDR3 is 16 amino acids long. The CDR3 DNA reads TGTGCCAGTACCCAAGAGGGTGGTAAGGGCCAAGAGACCCAGTACTTC. Translated: CASTQEGGKGQETQYF.

The chain employs TRBV2 and TRBJ2-2, with TRBD1 identical over 9 bases. The junction had 7 bases not matched to a gene; V was cut back by 5 bases and J by 3 bases. Germline V CDR1 and CDR2: SNHLY, FYNNEI. The CDR3 is 16 amino acids. The CDR3 is CASSNTGGWDTGELFF. The DNA of the CDR3 is TGTGCCAGCAGTAACACAGGGGGCTGGGACACCGGGGAGCTGTTTTTT.

The chain carries TRBV7-8 and TRBJ1-1; 9 bases are a match to TRBD1. Germline V lookup: CDR1 SGHVS, CDR2 FQNEAQ. J lost 1 base, V lost 5 bases, and 11 bases had no gene match. The CDR3 is made up of 17 amino acids. CDR3 loop: CASSILGTGIANTEAFF. The CDR3 nucleotides are TGTGCCAGCAGCATACTCGGGACAGGGATTGCGAACACTGAAGCTTTCTTT.

This chain joins TRBV7-2 and TRBJ2-3, with 9 bases aligning to TRBD2. V gave up 8 bases and J gave up 0 bases; unmatched junction bases: 9. The CDR3 spans 16 residues. Looked up from germline, CDR1 is SGHTA and CDR2 is FQGNSA. CDR3 nucleotide sequence: TGTGCCAGCCTGACCCGACTAGCGGCTAGCACAGATACGCAGTATTTT. Protein sequence: CASLTRLAASTDTQYF.

V is TRBV28 and J is TRBJ2-1; TRBD2 aligns across 9 bases. The CDR3 consists of 17 residues. The germline V gene has CDR1 MDHEN and CDR2 SYDVKM. The V gene end was trimmed by 8 bases and the J gene end by 3 bases; junction bases not matched to a gene: 14. The DNA for the CDR3 is TGTGCCAGCCACTCGGGGGCATTAGCGGGGGACTACAATGAGCAGTTCTTC. Its protein product is CASHSGALAGDYNEQFF. The full variable domain, in which reference TRBV28 and TRBJ2-1 provide the parts outside the CDR3, is DVKVTQSSRYLVKRTGEKVFLECVQDMDHENMFWYRQDPGLGLRLIYFSYDVKMKEKGDIPEGYSVSREKKERFSLILESASTNQTSMYLCASHSGALAGDYNEQFFGPGTRLTVL.

V gene TRBV15 combines with J gene TRBJ2-7; D not certain. Germline assignment: CDR1 LNHNV and CDR2 YYDKDF (reference sequence). V dropped 1 base and J dropped 3 bases, with 10 bases sitting between them. This CDR3 comprises 14 residues. For the CDR3, the DNA is TGTGCCACCAGCAGAGTTGGTGCAGGCTACGAGCAGTACTTC. Its protein product is CATSRVGAGYEQYF.

This clone qualifies as large. The chain recombines TRBV11-2 with TRBJ1-3; D unresolved. Germline V CDR1 and CDR2: SGHAT, FQNNGV. This CDR3 region has 15 residues. Trimming took off 2 bases at V and 2 bases at J, with 10 bases between the two ends. The CDR3 DNA is TGTGCCAGCAGCTTATCGGTGCTACCTGGAAACACCATATATTTT. This sequence encodes CASSLSVLPGNTIYF.

This clone was detected once. The chain combines TRBV28 with TRBJ2-7; no clear D. In germline, CDR1 is MDHEN, CDR2 SYDVKM. The V and J ends lost 7 bases and 1 base respectively, with 8 bases between them. The CDR3 contains 12 residues. CDR3 bases: TGTGCCAGCACCGGGCAGTCCTACGAGCAGTACTTC. Translation: CASTGQSYEQYF.

This clone appeared once. The chain couples TRBV19 to TRBJ2-7; D is unclear. Trimming shortened V by 3 bases and J by 4 bases, and 4 bases separated the two germline ends. There are 11 residues in the CDR3. The germline V gene encodes CDR1 LNHDA and CDR2 SQIVND (reference sequence). CDR3 amino acids: CASSIRYEQYF. The CDR3 coding sequence is TGTGCCAGTAGTATTCGGTACGAGCAGTACTTC. Together with reference TRBV19 and TRBJ2-7, the CDR3 gives the full variable domain: DGGITQSPKYLFRKEGQNVTLSCEQNLNHDAMYWYRQDPGQGLRLIYYSQIVNDFQKGDIAEGYSVSREKKESFPLTVTSAQKNPTAFYLCASSIRYEQYFGPGTRLTVT.

V is TRBV28 and J is TRBJ1-1; D ambiguous. Germline V lookup: CDR1 MDHEN, CDR2 SYDVKM. Trimming stripped 8 bases from V and 1 base from J, with 11 bases between. This CDR3 has 13 amino acids. CDR3 residues: CASFRQANTEAFF. CDR3 sequence (DNA): TGTGCCAGCTTTAGGCAGGCGAACACTGAAGCTTTCTTT. Based on the CDR3 plus reference TRBV28 and TRBJ1-1, the full variable domain is DVKVTQSSRYLVKRTGEKVFLECVQDMDHENMFWYRQDPGLGLRLIYFSYDVKMKEKGDIPEGYSVSREKKERFSLILESASTNQTSMYLCASFRQANTEAFFGQGTRLTVV.

This chain joins TRBV5-5 and TRBJ2-1; 10 positions agree with TRBD2. CDR1 and CDR2 (germline): SGHKS, YYEKEE (reference sequence). The junction had 13 bases not matched to a gene; V was cut back by 0 bases and J by 4 bases. The CDR3 loop spans 19 amino acids. The CDR3 region has the DNA TGTGCCAGCAGCTTGGCTCTAGCGGGAGAGAGTCCTACATACAATGAGCAGTTCTTC. Residues: CASSLALAGESPTYNEQFF.

The chain carries TRBV14 and TRBJ2-1; the match to TRBD2 covers 13 bases. The CDR3 has 17 residues. The V gene's germline CDR1 is SGHDN and CDR2 FVKESK. The J segment lost 5 bases and the V segment lost 0 bases, leaving 4 bases of the junction unmatched. CDR3 region: CASSQDLGLAGDNEQFF. The CDR3, as DNA: TGTGCCAGCAGCCAAGATCTAGGACTAGCGGGAGACAATGAGCAGTTCTTC.